Listed below are T cell receptor beta chains from one sample, sequenced in a study of OX40 agonist ivuxolimab in advanced cancers. Some clones are missing from TCRdb's copy, which holds only in-frame ones; the method was immunoSEQ multiplex PCR. The data show around 31,000 clones, roughly 81% seen once. This sample comprised CD4+ or CD8+ T cells sorted from blood, obtained in a trial of the OX40 agonist ivuxolimab. These receptors all come from an adult with an advanced solid tumor such as melanoma, head and neck, liver or kidney cancer. Each CDR3 is given with its conserved first and last residue. D genes are given only for firm matches. Clone sizes are given selectively: once, few, many, or a class where the clone is expanded.

clone_size: -
d_call: -
v_call: TRBV28
j_call: TRBJ2-5
cdr3_aa: CASIPQGPKKETQYF
cdr3_nt: TGTGCCAGCATCCCTCAGGGGCCCAAAAAAGAGACCCAGTACTTC

clone_size: -
d_call: -
v_call: TRBV4-3
j_call: TRBJ1-1
cdr3_aa: CASSHDPTGTLGTEAFF
cdr3_nt: TGCGCCAGCAGCCATGACCCGACCGGGACCCTCGGCACTGAAGCTTTCTTT

clone_size: -
d_call: -
v_call: TRBV29-1
j_call: TRBJ1-1
cdr3_aa: CSVASGSTEAFF
cdr3_nt: TGCAGCGTTGCATCAGGGAGCACTGAAGCTTTCTTT

clone_size: -
d_call: TRBD2
v_call: TRBV2
j_call: TRBJ2-7
cdr3_aa: CASRATTGGEQYF
cdr3_nt: TGTGCCAGCAGGGCGACCACGGGGGGCGAGCAGTACTTC

clone_size: -
d_call: -
v_call: TRBV7-8
j_call: TRBJ2-1
cdr3_aa: CASNQRLRGAYNEQFF
cdr3_nt: TGTGCCAGCAACCAACGGTTGAGGGGCGCCTACAATGAGCAGTTCTTC

clone_size: -
d_call: -
v_call: TRBV19
j_call: TRBJ2-1
cdr3_aa: CATTDVSGYNEQFF
cdr3_nt: TGTGCCACCACGGACGTCAGCGGCTACAATGAGCAGTTCTTC

clone_size: few
d_call: -
v_call: TRBV27
j_call: TRBJ2-3
cdr3_aa: CASSRRWLGTGDTQYF
cdr3_nt: TGTGCCAGCAGTCGGCGGTGGCTAGGGACCGGGGATACGCAGTATTTT

clone_size: once
d_call: -
v_call: TRBV29-1
j_call: TRBJ2-6
cdr3_aa: CSVDPSGANVLTF
cdr3_nt: TGCAGCGTTGATCCCTCTGGGGCCAACGTCCTGACTTTC

clone_size: few
d_call: TRBD2
v_call: TRBV19
j_call: TRBJ2-7
cdr3_aa: CASSVSGTRGEQYF
cdr3_nt: TGTGCCAGTAGTGTTTCCGGGACTAGGGGCGAGCAGTACTTC

clone_size: once
d_call: -
v_call: TRBV2
j_call: TRBJ2-3
cdr3_aa: CASSAVGRTDTQYF
cdr3_nt: TGTGCCAGCAGTGCGGTGGGGCGCACAGATACGCAGTATTTT

clone_size: -
d_call: TRBD2
v_call: TRBV28
j_call: TRBJ2-5
cdr3_aa: CASSGTRRETQYF
cdr3_nt: TGTGCTTCTTCCGGGACTAGAAGAGAGACCCAGTACTTC

clone_size: -
d_call: -
v_call: TRBV6-4
j_call: TRBJ2-7
cdr3_aa: CASRLRESYEQYF
cdr3_nt: TGTGCCAGCAGGCTAAGAGAGTCCTACGAGCAGTACTTC

clone_size: -
d_call: -
v_call: TRBV11-1
j_call: TRBJ2-1
cdr3_aa: CASSSTREGGWNNEQFF
cdr3_nt: TGTGCCAGCAGCTCTACCAGGGAGGGGGGCTGGAACAATGAGCAGTTCTTC

clone_size: -
d_call: -
v_call: TRBV2
j_call: TRBJ2-1
cdr3_aa: CAGGAQATYNEQFF
cdr3_nt: TGTGCCGGGGGCGCGCAGGCCACCTACAATGAGCAGTTCTTC

clone_size: -
d_call: TRBD1
v_call: TRBV7-3
j_call: TRBJ1-2
cdr3_aa: CASSPGGQGANGYTF
cdr3_nt: TGTGCCAGCAGTCCAGGAGGACAGGGGGCGAATGGCTACACCTTC

clone_size: -
d_call: TRBD1
v_call: TRBV4-1
j_call: TRBJ2-7
cdr3_aa: CASSQTETGSREQYF
cdr3_nt: TGCGCCAGCAGCCAGACTGAGACAGGGAGCCGGGAGCAGTACTTC

clone_size: -
d_call: -
v_call: TRBV27
j_call: TRBJ2-7
cdr3_aa: CASSGTPTYEQYF
cdr3_nt: TGTGCCAGCAGCGGGACACCAACCTACGAGCAGTACTTC

clone_size: medium-sized
d_call: -
v_call: TRBV2
j_call: TRBJ1-3
cdr3_aa: CASSYQGSSGNTIYF
cdr3_nt: TGTGCCAGCAGTTATCAGGGGAGCTCTGGAAACACCATATATTTT

clone_size: -
d_call: -
v_call: TRBV6-6
j_call: TRBJ2-3
cdr3_aa: CASSYGAAWTQYF
cdr3_nt: TGTGCCAGCAGTTACGGGGCTGCCTGGACGCAGTATTTT

clone_size: -
d_call: TRBD2
v_call: TRBV28
j_call: TRBJ2-5
cdr3_aa: CASSLWGLAGETQYF
cdr3_nt: TGTGCCAGCAGTTTATGGGGACTAGCGGGGGAGACCCAGTACTTC

clone_size: -
d_call: -
v_call: TRBV20-1
j_call: TRBJ2-5
cdr3_aa: CSAAQETQYF
cdr3_nt: TGCAGTGCCGCACAAGAGACCCAGTACTTC

clone_size: -
d_call: -
v_call: TRBV2
j_call: TRBJ2-7
cdr3_aa: CASYYSYEQYF
cdr3_nt: TGTGCCAGCTACTATTCCTACGAGCAGTACTTC

clone_size: -
d_call: -
v_call: TRBV25-1
j_call: TRBJ1-3
cdr3_aa: CASTPQLSGNTIYF
cdr3_nt: TGTGCCAGCACCCCTCAGCTGTCTGGAAACACCATATATTTT